This T cell receptor (beta chain) was identified in a study of T cells in tuberculosis. CDR3 size: 13 residues. The germline V gene has CDR1 SNHLY and CDR2 FYNNEI. V lost 6 bases and J lost 2, with 9 bases in between. Thawed, overnight-rested PBMC were stained with GMM-loaded CD1B tetramer, viability dye and anti-CD3, then sorted. C32 glucose monomycolate from Rhodococcus equi was loaded onto the CD1B tetramers. TCR-alpha and TCR-beta chains were sequenced unpaired. Measured with immunoSEQ multiplex PCR; TCRdb has only the in-frame clones, and not every one. This table holds around 60,000 clones, about four fifths found once.

The chain is built from TRBV2 and TRBJ2-3; D remains ambiguous. This receptor was obtained from an adult woman with latent tuberculosis. The specimen was CD1b-GMM tetramer-negative cells sorted from PBMCs. Here the CDR3 DNA reads TGTGCCAGCAGCAGGTTCCTCACAGATACGCAGTATTTT. Translation gives CASSRFLTDTQYF.